These 9 T cell receptor beta chains were all obtained from the same sample, sequenced in a study of metastatic and nonmetastatic thyroid tumors. MiXCR was used by TCRdb to re-call the PCR reads. The sample carries 50,000 to 65,000 clones, 4% to 4.5% recorded once. Prior to thyroid surgery, none of the patients had received any treatment. The sample consisted of blood. These receptors were obtained from a female donor with papillary thyroid cancer or a benign thyroid nodule (not recorded which). Some clones in this sample may be carry-over from other donors' samples.

This clone was counted ten times or more. The chain carries TRBV11-2 and TRBJ2-1, with TRBD2 as a possible D gene (6 bases). V was clipped by 5 bases and J by 5 bases, with 22 bases between them. Germline V CDR1 and CDR2: SGHAT, FQNNGV. This CDR3 spans 17 amino acids. CDR3 DNA: TGTGCCAGCAGCCGGAGACCGGGACTCCTGACCAACAATGAGCAGTTCTTC. Residues: CASSRRPGLLTNNEQFF.

About this clone: The same CDR3 can be traced to other DNA sequences in this sample. This chain joins TRBV28 and TRBJ2-1, with a weak D call TRBD2 (5 bases). CDR1 and CDR2 (germline): MDHEN, SYDVKM. The CDR3 covers 12 residues. V lost 6 bases and J lost 6, with 9 bases in between. The CDR3 coding sequence is TGTGCCAGCAGCCATGGAGGCAATGAGCAGTTCTTC. This sequence encodes CASSHGGNEQFF.

This clone was detected many times. The chain is built from TRBV7-6 and TRBJ2-7, with D maybe TRBD2 (6 bases). Germline V gene data show CDR1 as SGHVS and CDR2 as FNYEAQ. The germline V and J ends were trimmed by 5 bases and 2 bases, with 13 bases remaining between them. The CDR3 runs 14 residues. CDR3 sequence reads: CASSPGLRTYEQYF. The DNA for the CDR3 is TGTGCCAGCAGCCCGGGACTCCGAACCTACGAGCAGTACTTC.

As to this clone: Compared with germline, one end of the junction differs, possibly owing to a read error. This chain connects TRBV28 to TRBJ2-1; D could derive from TRBD1 or TRBD2 (6 bases each). The CDR3 is 15 amino acids. Germline V CDR1 and CDR2: MDHEN, SYDVKM. The DNA for the CDR3 is TGTGTCAGCACCCTAGACGGGGGCTGCTACAATGAGCAGTTCTTC. It yields the protein CVSTLDGGCYNEQFF.

The J gene is TRBJ2-2, the V gene TRBV12-3 or TRBV12-4; D gene uncertain. V was cut by 7 bases and J by 1 base, with 4 bases left in between. The CDR3 runs 12 residues. CDR3: CASNLNTGELFF. DNA of the CDR3: TGTGCCAGCAACCTGAACACCGGGGAGCTGTTTTTT.

This clone occurred many times. This may be a read error, as it is one base from a much larger clone. Other DNA sequences within the sample encode an identical CDR3. V is TRBV2 and J is TRBJ2-7; tentative D call: TRBD1 (5 bases). Trimming shortened V by 6 bases and J by 9 bases, and 18 bases separated the two germline ends. Germline-derived CDR1 and CDR2 are SNHLY and FYNNEI. This CDR3 is 13 amino acids long. CDR3 in DNA: TGTGCCAGCAGGGGGCAGGGCGTCGCGTGGCAGTACTTC. Protein sequence: CASRGQGVAWQYF.

The table lists this clone with a few counts. An end of the junction does not agree with germline; a read error may underlie this. This sequence joins TRBV7-3 and TRBJ1-2; D is possibly TRBD1 (6 bases). This CDR3 region has 15 residues. Germline CDR1 is SGHTA and CDR2 is FQGTGA. CDR3 coding DNA: TGTGTCAGCAGCTTACAACCTGGTGGGGGCGATGTCTACACCTTC. This gives the protein CVSSLQPGGGDVYTF.

The V gene is TRBV13, the J gene TRBJ1-6, with 7 bases aligning to TRBD1. The V gene end was trimmed by 1 base and the J gene end by 8 bases; junction bases not matched to a gene: 5. CDR1 and CDR2 from the germline V gene are PRHDT and FYEKMQ (reference sequence). The CDR3 covers 15 residues. The CDR3 nucleotides are TGTGCCAGCAGCTTAGTTCCAGGGGGTGATTCACCCCTCCACTTT. Protein sequence: CASSLVPGGDSPLHF. Full variable domain (outside the CDR3, taken from reference TRBV13 and TRBJ1-6): AAGVIQSPRHLIKEKRETATLKCYPIPRHDTVYWYQQGPGQDPQFLISFYEKMQSDKGSIPDRFSAQQFSDYHSELNMSSLELGDSALYFCASSLVPGGDSPLHFGNGTRLTVT.

This clone has a count of ten or more. V usage is TRBV5-6 and J usage is TRBJ2-3; D is undetermined. The ends were cut back, 4 bases at V and 3 bases at J, with 9 bases in the middle. The CDR3 spans 13 residues. Germline loops: CDR1 SGHDT, CDR2 YYEEEE. The CDR3 coding sequence is TGTGCCAGCAGCCCCCGGCGGACAGATACGCAGTATTTT. This encodes CASSPRRTDTQYF.